These T cell receptor beta chains were read from a single sample in a study of cytomegalovirus exposure and HLA in healthy donors. TCRdb's copy holds only in-frame clones and misses some; the assay was immunoSEQ multiplex PCR. Of fewer than 95,000 clones listed, approximately 81% are singletons. Sequences were obtained from PBMCs. These receptors were obtained from a young woman in good health and CMV-seropositive. Both conserved end residues are part of each CDR3. Fields, in order: CDR3 protein, CDR3 DNA, clone size, J gene, V gene, D gene. D genes are given only for firm matches. Size values are once, few and many counts, or a class for expanded clones, and some rows have none.

CASSYSVLNEKLFF	TGTGCCAGCAGCTACAGTGTACTTAATGAAAAACTGTTTTTT	.	TRBJ1-4	TRBV7-9	.
CASIGTEFHEQYF	TGTGCCAGTATCGGGACAGAGTTCCACGAGCAGTACTTC	.	TRBJ2-7	TRBV19	TRBD1
CASSGGQLNNSPLHF	TGTGCCAGCAGTGGGGGACAGTTAAATAATTCACCCCTCCACTTT	.	TRBJ1-6	TRBV6-5	TRBD1
CASSEAGSTINEQFF	TGCGCCAGCAGCGAGGCAGGGTCTACGATCAATGAGCAGTTCTTC	once	TRBJ2-1	TRBV5-1	.
CSVAQRGIQETQYF	TGCAGCGTTGCGCAGCGGGGAATCCAAGAGACCCAGTACTTC	.	TRBJ2-5	TRBV29-1	TRBD2
CASSFGDRGLGETQYF	TGTGCCAGCAGTTTCGGTGACAGGGGGCTGGGAGAGACCCAGTACTTC	.	TRBJ2-5	TRBV6-6	TRBD1
CASSLDRGNEQFF	TGTGCCAGCAGTCTAGACAGGGGCAATGAGCAGTTCTTC	.	TRBJ2-1	TRBV27	TRBD1
CASSPDTNQPQHF	TGTGCCAGCAGCCCTGACACTAATCAGCCCCAGCATTTT	.	TRBJ1-5	TRBV7-8	.
CASSLRRGFTDTQYF	TGTGCCAGCAGCCTACGCAGGGGTTTCACAGATACGCAGTATTTT	.	TRBJ2-3	TRBV7-9	.
CASSFAGLPGEWSEQYF	TGCGCCAGCAGCTTCGCAGGGCTCCCAGGGGAGTGGAGCGAGCAGTACTTC	.	TRBJ2-7	TRBV5-1	.
CASSSGTGEYEQYF	TGTGCCAGCAGCTCCGGGACAGGGGAATACGAGCAGTACTTC	.	TRBJ2-7	TRBV13	TRBD1
CASSRGAESYNEQFF	TGTGCCAGCAGCCGGGGGGCAGAGTCCTACAATGAGCAGTTCTTC	.	TRBJ2-1	TRBV5-4	.